In its sample, the clone carrying this TCR beta chain was seen once. The table came from immunoSEQ multiplex PCR; TCRdb's copy has only in-frame clones and leaves some out. The table has about 170,000 clones, around 85% seen once; the top ten hold approximately 6.9%. This sample is drawn from a study of blood T cell repertoires in COVID-19. On the study more broadly: Whether acute or convalescent, the COVID-19 samples came from the United States, Italy and Spain.

Germline V gene sequence: CDR1 SGHKS, CDR2 YYEKEE (reference sequence). With 1 base clipped from V and 4 bases from J, the junction kept 2 bases outside the gene matches. The CDR3 contains 14 residues. Seattle-derived patients entered the study during active infection and were followed longitudinally. This clonotype was sampled from a man older than 75 with COVID-19, enrolled during active disease. Material: peripheral blood. The V call is TRBV5-5, the J call TRBJ2-3, with 8 bases identical to TRBD1. CDR3 coding DNA: TGTGCCAGCAGCTTGCAGGGGGCGGCAGATACGCAGTATTTT. Encoded protein: CASSLQGAADTQYF. Full variable domain (rest looked up from reference TRBV5-5 and TRBJ2-3): DAGVTQSPTHLIKTRGQQVTLRCSPISGHKSVSWYQQVLGQGPQFIFQYYEKEERGRGNFPDRFSARQFPNYSSELNVNALLLGDSALYLCASSLQGAADTQYFGPGTRLTVL.